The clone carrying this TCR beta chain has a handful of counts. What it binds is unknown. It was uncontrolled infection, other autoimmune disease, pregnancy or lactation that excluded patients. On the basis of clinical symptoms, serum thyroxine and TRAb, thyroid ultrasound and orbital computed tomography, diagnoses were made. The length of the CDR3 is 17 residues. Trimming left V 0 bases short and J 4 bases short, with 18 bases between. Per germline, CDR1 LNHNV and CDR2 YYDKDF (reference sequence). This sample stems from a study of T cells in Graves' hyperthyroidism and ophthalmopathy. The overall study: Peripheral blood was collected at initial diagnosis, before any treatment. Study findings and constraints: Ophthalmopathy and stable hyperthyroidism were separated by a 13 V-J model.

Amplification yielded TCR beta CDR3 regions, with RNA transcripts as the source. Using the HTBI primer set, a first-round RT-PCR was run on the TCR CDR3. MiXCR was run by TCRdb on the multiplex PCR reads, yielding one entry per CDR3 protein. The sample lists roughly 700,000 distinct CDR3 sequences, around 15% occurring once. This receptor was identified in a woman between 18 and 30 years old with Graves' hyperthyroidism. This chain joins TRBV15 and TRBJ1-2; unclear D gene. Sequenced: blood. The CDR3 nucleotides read TGTGCCACCAGCAGAGATGCAAGGGCAGGCCCGTTCTATGGCTACACCTTC. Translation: CATSRDARAGPFYGYTF.